These T cell receptor beta chains were read from a single sample in a study of CXCR3-negative and CXCR3-positive naive CD8 T cells. TCRdb processed the 5' RACE reads again and assigns one entry to each CDR3 protein, with no DNA. This repertoire includes over 100,000 distinct CDR3 sequences. Input material: naive CXCR3- CD8+ T cells from blood. The receptors here all came from a human donor in good health. Some clones in this sample may be carry-over from other donors' samples. The CDR3 runs from the conserved cysteine through the conserved F or W. Each record gives: J gene, CDR3 length, V gene, CDR3 protein.

j_call: TRBJ2-7; cdr3_length: 15; v_call: TRBV5-1; cdr3_aa: CASSPARGYPYEQYF
j_call: TRBJ2-7; cdr3_length: 14; v_call: TRBV13; cdr3_aa: CASSSRTANYEQYF
j_call: TRBJ2-7; cdr3_length: 14; v_call: TRBV3-1; cdr3_aa: CASSQKRGGYEQYF
j_call: TRBJ2-3; cdr3_length: 16; v_call: TRBV7-6; cdr3_aa: CACTLSPDRGADTQYF
j_call: TRBJ2-5; cdr3_length: 15; v_call: TRBV5-6; cdr3_aa: CASIAPGQGQETQYF
j_call: TRBJ1-2; cdr3_length: 14; v_call: TRBV14; cdr3_aa: CASSQESAGHGYTF
j_call: TRBJ2-1; cdr3_length: 14; v_call: TRBV4-1; cdr3_aa: CASSRGAGGNEQFF
j_call: TRBJ1-1; cdr3_length: 15; v_call: TRBV27; cdr3_aa: CASRGEGAAYTEAFF
j_call: TRBJ2-7; cdr3_length: 14; v_call: TRBV6-5; cdr3_aa: CASSPGQTSYEQYF
j_call: TRBJ2-5; cdr3_length: 19; v_call: TRBV11-2; cdr3_aa: CASSFPRGGGGEYQETQYF
j_call: TRBJ1-2; cdr3_length: 11; v_call: TRBV29-1; cdr3_aa: CSVWTGYGYTF
j_call: TRBJ2-7; cdr3_length: 14; v_call: TRBV6-2/TRBV6-3; cdr3_aa: CASSWREGTYEQYF
j_call: TRBJ2-1; cdr3_length: 14; v_call: TRBV28; cdr3_aa: CASSFPGVYNEQFF
j_call: TRBJ2-6; cdr3_length: 16; v_call: TRBV7-3; cdr3_aa: CASSLNGGIFGNVLTF
j_call: TRBJ1-1; cdr3_length: 15; v_call: TRBV20-1; cdr3_aa: CSARGQAYLNTEAFF
j_call: TRBJ2-5; cdr3_length: 16; v_call: TRBV10-2; cdr3_aa: CASSEATGVEEETQYF
j_call: TRBJ2-7; cdr3_length: 16; v_call: TRBV2; cdr3_aa: CASSETRTGLRLEQYF
j_call: TRBJ2-7; cdr3_length: 13; v_call: TRBV14; cdr3_aa: CASSVAGGYEQYF